Listed here are 11 T cell receptor beta chains from one sample, sequenced in a study of T cell repertoires in cytomegalovirus infection. MiXCR was run by TCRdb on the reads, yielding one entry per CDR3 protein. The sample yields about half a million distinct CDR3 sequences, 40% to 50% seen once. The antigens for these receptors are not known. Sequenced here: cultured PBMCs, sampled from culture after CMV antigen stimulation. These receptors all stem from a human donor in good health (CMV status not recorded). Some clones in this sample may be carry-over from other donors' samples.

Regarding this clonotype: The junction departs from germline at one end; a sequencing error may be responsible. The rearrangement joins TRBV6-2 or TRBV6-3 to TRBJ2-7; 7 positions match TRBD2. CDR3 length equals 14 residues. Germline CDR1 and CDR2: MNHEY and SVGEGT. CDR3 in DNA: TGTGCCAGCAGATACTGGACTAGTGCCTACGAGCAGTACTTC. The encoded protein is CASRYWTSAYEQYF.

The CDR3, as DNA: TGTGCCAGCAGCTTAGCCGGGGGACACAGGTCGTGGGACCAGTACTTC. It yields the protein CASSLAGGHRSWDQYF. The rearrangement uses TRBV7-2 and TRBJ2-5; either TRBD1 or TRBD2 may supply D (6 bases each). The V gene lost 0 bases and the J gene lost 10 bases, with 21 bases spanning the gap. Germline-derived CDR1 and CDR2 are SGHTA and FQGNSA. CDR3 length equals 16 residues. Filled out from reference TRBV7-2 and TRBJ2-5, the complete variable domain reads GAGVSQSPSNKVTEKGKDVELRCDPISGHTALYWYRQSLGQGLEFLIYFQGNSAPDKSGLPSDRFSAERTGGSVSTLTIQRTQQEDSAVYLCASSLAGGHRSWDQYFGPGTRLLVL.

The J gene is TRBJ2-7, the V gene TRBV6-5, with D possibly being TRBD1 (6 bases). The CDR3 consists of 13 residues. V lost 7 bases and J 6 bases, leaving 16 bases between the germline ends. Germline CDR1 and CDR2: MNHEY and SVGAGI. The CDR3 bases are TGTGCCAGCATTCGAACAGGGTTCTCCGAGCAGTACTTC. Amino acids: CASIRTGFSEQYF.

This clonotype appeared a single time. The chain combines TRBV18 with TRBJ1-4; TRBD1 is a possible D gene (5 bases). The CDR3 sequence is 16 residues long. V was pared by 6 bases and J by 1 base, with 15 bases between. Germline V gene sequence: CDR1 KGHSH, CDR2 LQKENI. The chain's CDR3 is CASSAEGTRTNEKLFF. CDR3 DNA sequence: TGTGCCAGCTCTGCGGAGGGGACCCGAACTAATGAAAAACTGTTTTTT.

This clonotype was recorded a few times. V and J are TRBV7-2 and TRBJ2-3; D call uncertain. Germline lookup yields CDR1 SGHTA and CDR2 FQGNSA. The CDR3 is 16 residues long. Trimming left V 1 base short and J 4 bases short, with 15 bases between. Written as DNA, the CDR3 is TGTGCCAGCAGCTTAGAGTATGCAGGCGCCCCAGATACGCAGTATTTT. Translation: CASSLEYAGAPDTQYF.

The chain is built from TRBV20-1 and TRBJ2-1, with D perhaps matching TRBD2 (7 bases). The CDR3 loop spans 15 amino acids. V was cut by 1 base and J by 4 bases, with 14 bases left in between. Germline CDR1 is DFQATT and CDR2 is SNEGSKA (reference sequence). CDR3 DNA sequence: TGCAGTGCTAGAGCAGGGAGGGGGGTTTACAATGAGCAGTTCTTC. Protein sequence: CSARAGRGVYNEQFF.

The chain is built from TRBV20-1 and TRBJ2-1; D not resolved. The V end lost 3 bases, the J end lost 9 bases, and 18 bases lay between the germline ends. Per the germline V gene, CDR1 is DFQATT and CDR2 is SNEGSKA (reference sequence). This CDR3 has 14 amino acids. In nucleotides, the CDR3 is TGCAGTGCTAGCCCCAACGAGTTTTATAGTGAGCAGTTCTTC. This codes for CSASPNEFYSEQFF.

The rearrangement joins TRBV7-2 to TRBJ1-5, with D possibly matching TRBD1 (6 bases). The CDR3 is 15 residues long. V lost 6 bases to trimming and J lost 4 bases, with 16 bases between them. Germline values: CDR1 SGHTA, CDR2 FQGNSA. The CDR3 region is CASSSDRGLNQPQHF. CDR3 DNA sequence: TGTGCCAGCAGTTCGGACAGAGGACTAAATCAGCCCCAGCATTTT.

J is TRBJ1-1 and V is TRBV18, with D unresolved. V was clipped by 6 bases and J by 1 base, with 12 bases between them. Germline V lookup: CDR1 KGHSH, CDR2 LQKENI. This CDR3 is 14 amino acids long. The CDR3 DNA follows: TGTGCCAGCTCCCCGGGCAGCGGGAACACTGAAGCTTTCTTT. Translation: CASSPGSGNTEAFF.

This clonotype showed up just a few times. This chain links TRBV11-3 with TRBJ2-1; maybe TRBD1 (5 bases). Germline-derived CDR1 and CDR2 are SGHNT and YENEEA. Trimming took 1 base from V and 5 from J, leaving 15 bases between them. The CDR3 extends over 16 amino acids. CDR3 in amino acids: CASSLVTTDYDNEQFF. CDR3 nucleotide sequence: TGTGCCAGCAGCTTAGTCACGACAGATTATGACAATGAGCAGTTCTTC.

The chain joins TRBV6-6 to TRBJ2-5; 9 bases fit TRBD1. Per germline, CDR1 MNHNY and CDR2 SVGAGI (reference sequence). CDR3 length: 16 residues. V trimming: 5 bases; J trimming: 5 bases; junction bases outside the gene matches: 12. For the CDR3, the DNA is TGTGCCAGCAGTCCCGGGACAGGGCATTTATCGGAGACCCAGTACTTC. Protein product: CASSPGTGHLSETQYF.